Presented here are 19 T cell receptor beta chains from one specimen sequenced in a study of blood T cell repertoires in COVID-19. Method: immunoSEQ multiplex PCR; TCRdb's copy keeps in-frame clones and lacks some. The sample has roughly 100,000 clones, 70% to 90% seen once. Specimen: peripheral blood. The receptors here all came from a middle-aged man in a cohort sampled during active COVID-19.

The chain has TRBV7-9 and TRBJ1-2, with a weak D call TRBD1 (6 bases). The CDR3 extends over 13 amino acids. Between the trimmed V and J ends, which lost 3 bases and 6 bases, there was a span of 11 bases. Germline V gene sequence: CDR1 SEHNR, CDR2 FQNEAQ (reference sequence). Written as DNA, the CDR3 is TGTGCCAGCAGCTTCCGGGACACAGATGGCTACACCTTC. It translates to CASSFRDTDGYTF.

This clone appeared once. The chain combines TRBV5-5 with TRBJ2-1; TRBD1 might be the D (5 bases). The length of the CDR3 is 15 residues. Trimming took 1 base from V and 1 from J, leaving 9 bases between them. Germline lookup yields CDR1 SGHKS and CDR2 YYEKEE (reference sequence). CDR3 amino acids: CASSLLGDSYNEQFF. In DNA form, the CDR3 reads TGTGCCAGCAGCTTGCTAGGGGATTCCTACAATGAGCAGTTCTTC. The full variable domain, with the rest looked up from reference TRBV5-5 and TRBJ2-1, is DAGVTQSPTHLIKTRGQQVTLRCSPISGHKSVSWYQQVLGQGPQFIFQYYEKEERGRGNFPDRFSARQFPNYSSELNVNALLLGDSALYLCASSLLGDSYNEQFFGPGTRLTVL.

The V gene is TRBV5-1, the J gene TRBJ2-1; a weak D match, TRBD1 (6 bases). Looked up from germline, CDR1 is SGHRS and CDR2 is YFSETQ. CDR3 length equals 15 residues. V gave up 0 bases and J gave up 4 bases, with 11 bases separating them. For the CDR3, the DNA is TGCGCCAGCAGCTTGGCAGGACAGCCATACAATGAGCAGTTCTTC. It encodes CASSLAGQPYNEQFF.

This sequence joins TRBV27 and TRBJ1-1, with 8 bases fitting TRBD1. CDR1 and CDR2 (germline): MNHEY, SMNVEV (reference sequence). The CDR3 is 15 amino acids. V lost 5 bases, J lost 1 base, and 6 bases stayed unmatched. CDR3 sequence reads: CASSVDRGRNTEAFF. The DNA of the CDR3 is TGTGCCAGCAGTGTCGACAGGGGCCGGAACACTGAAGCTTTCTTT.

The chain uses TRBV12-3 or TRBV12-4 and TRBJ1-2; D call uncertain. This CDR3 has 12 residues. Trimming took off 5 bases at V and 2 bases at J, with 6 bases between the two ends. The CDR3 loop is CASSHTNYGYTF. CDR3 DNA sequence: TGTGCCAGCAGTCACACAAACTATGGCTACACCTTC.

V gene TRBV6-2 or TRBV6-3 combines with J gene TRBJ2-7; 7 bases are shared with TRBD1. Germline V gene sequence: CDR1 MNHEY, CDR2 SVGEGT. J gave up 6 bases and V 2 bases, and 1 base lay outside the gene matches. There are 12 residues in the CDR3. The CDR3 loop is CASSYGDSEQYF. The CDR3 nucleotides read TGTGCCAGCAGTTACGGGGACAGCGAGCAGTACTTC.

CDR3 nucleotide sequence: TGCAGTGCTAGTCCTTTGGCTTTTGGAAACACCATATATTTT. Translating it yields CSASPLAFGNTIYF. V is TRBV20-1 and J is TRBJ1-3; D ambiguous. Trimming removed 3 bases from V and 3 bases from J, with 12 bases in between. The CDR3 loop spans 14 amino acids. Germline V gene lookup returns CDR1 DFQATT and CDR2 SNEGSKA (reference sequence).

The chain uses TRBV6-5 and TRBJ2-1; possibly TRBD2 for D (6 bases). CDR1 is MNHEY and CDR2 is SVGAGI in the germline V gene. V lost 5 bases and J lost 6, with 17 bases in between. CDR3 length: 15 amino acids. CDR3 in amino acids: CASSIRDSPSNEQFF. For the CDR3, the DNA is TGTGCCAGCAGTATACGGGACTCCCCCTCCAATGAGCAGTTCTTC.

The chain joins TRBV6-5 to TRBJ1-5; D not resolved. The CDR3 extends over 13 amino acids. Germline values: CDR1 MNHEY, CDR2 SVGAGI. V lost 5 bases and J 7 bases, leaving 12 bases between the germline ends. CDR3: CASSPTEYQPQHF. The CDR3 coding sequence is TGTGCCAGCAGTCCTACTGAATACCAGCCCCAGCATTTT.

V is TRBV6-5 and J is TRBJ2-3; 8 bases match TRBD1. V shed 6 bases and J 4 bases; nucleotides not matched to a gene: 6. This CDR3 spans 14 amino acids. CDR1 is MNHEY, CDR2 SVGAGI, per germline. The CDR3 loop is CASSQGASADTQYF. The CDR3 DNA reads as TGTGCCAGCAGCCAGGGGGCGAGCGCAGATACGCAGTATTTT.

The rearrangement joins TRBV4-1 to TRBJ1-2; 7 bases agree with TRBD1. This CDR3 contains 19 residues. With V trimmed by 0 bases and J by 0 bases, 13 bases remained unmatched. Germline V lookup: CDR1 MGHRA, CDR2 YSYEKL. The CDR3 coding sequence is TGCGCCAGCAGCCAAGAATTCCCGCGAGCGACAGGGACTAACTATGGCTACACCTTC. It codes for CASSQEFPRATGTNYGYTF.

The chain carries TRBV5-6 and TRBJ2-3, with TRBD2 matching 9 bases. The ends lost 2 bases at V and 6 bases at J; junction bases unmatched: 10. Germline V gives CDR1 SGHDT, CDR2 YYEEEE. CDR3 size: 16 residues. The CDR3 coding sequence is TGTGCCAGCAGCTTTCTAGCGGGGTCCTCCCCGGATACGCAGTATTTT. Translated, it gives CASSFLAGSSPDTQYF.

For the CDR3, the DNA is TGCGCCAGCATGGTCACCTTCACGCGGGAGGACAATGAGCAGTTCTTC. Protein: CASMVTFTREDNEQFF. This chain connects TRBV5-1 to TRBJ2-1; 8 nucleotides align to TRBD2. CDR3 length equals 16 residues. V was clipped by 6 bases and J by 5 bases; unmatched bases: 13. Germline V lookup: CDR1 SGHRS, CDR2 YFSETQ.

V is TRBV13 and J is TRBJ2-2; 8 positions agree with TRBD1. The CDR3 contains 19 residues. The junction had 16 bases not matched to a gene; V was cut back by 5 bases and J by 2 bases. The germline V gene encodes CDR1 PRHDT and CDR2 FYEKMQ (reference sequence). In DNA, the CDR3 is TGTGCCAGCAGCCGCCTCAGGGGGCTAGGAGGCTCAAACACCGGGGAGCTGTTTTTT. Translating it yields CASSRLRGLGGSNTGELFF.

The chain combines TRBV6-5 with TRBJ1-2; maybe TRBD1 (6 bases). The CDR3 totals 13 residues. Per germline, CDR1 MNHEY and CDR2 SVGAGI. Deletions cut 0 bases from V and 8 bases from J, with 10 bases between. The CDR3 reads CASSYSGQWGYTF. Here the CDR3 DNA reads TGTGCCAGCAGTTACTCAGGACAGTGGGGCTACACCTTC.

V usage is TRBV2 and J usage is TRBJ2-3; no firm D call. Trimming pared 6 bases from V and 1 base from J, leaving 11 bases between. The CDR3 runs 14 residues. The germline CDR1 and CDR2 sequences are SNHLY and FYNNEI. CDR3 DNA: TGTGCCAGCAGCCTAAGGAGCGGCACAGATACGCAGTATTTT. Translation: CASSLRSGTDTQYF.

The chain carries TRBV9 and TRBJ2-7, with D possibly being TRBD2 (5 bases). The germline CDR1 and CDR2 sequences are SGDLS and YYNGEE. The V gene lost 0 bases and the J gene lost 3 bases, with 10 bases spanning the gap. The CDR3 has 14 residues. In DNA form, the CDR3 reads TGTGCCAGCAGCGTAGGTCTAGCCCACTACGAGCAGTACTTC. Its translation: CASSVGLAHYEQYF. Complete variable domain (other parts from reference TRBV9 and TRBJ2-7): DSGVTQTPKHLITATGQRVTLRCSPRSGDLSVYWYQQSLDQGLQFLIQYYNGEERAKGNILERFSAQQFPDLHSELNLSSLELGDSALYFCASSVGLAHYEQYFGPGTRLTVT.

The genes are TRBV11-2 and TRBJ2-3; D gene ambiguous. Trimming shortened V by 3 bases and J by 2 bases, and 12 bases separated the two germline ends. The germline gives CDR1 SGHAT, CDR2 FQNNGV. The CDR3 loop spans 15 amino acids. CDR3 sequence (DNA): TGTGCCAGCAGCTTGCGGTTACTTGTCACAGATACGCAGTATTTT. It codes for CASSLRLLVTDTQYF.

This chain links TRBV19 with TRBJ2-1; TRBD2 might be the D (5 bases). Between the trimmed V and J ends, which lost 6 bases and 9 bases, there was a span of 24 bases. Germline V gene sequence: CDR1 LNHDA, CDR2 SQIVND (reference sequence). The CDR3 has 16 amino acids. This CDR3 reads CASSRWESGPRGEQFF. The CDR3, as DNA: TGTGCCAGTAGCCGATGGGAGTCGGGCCCCCGCGGTGAGCAGTTCTTC.